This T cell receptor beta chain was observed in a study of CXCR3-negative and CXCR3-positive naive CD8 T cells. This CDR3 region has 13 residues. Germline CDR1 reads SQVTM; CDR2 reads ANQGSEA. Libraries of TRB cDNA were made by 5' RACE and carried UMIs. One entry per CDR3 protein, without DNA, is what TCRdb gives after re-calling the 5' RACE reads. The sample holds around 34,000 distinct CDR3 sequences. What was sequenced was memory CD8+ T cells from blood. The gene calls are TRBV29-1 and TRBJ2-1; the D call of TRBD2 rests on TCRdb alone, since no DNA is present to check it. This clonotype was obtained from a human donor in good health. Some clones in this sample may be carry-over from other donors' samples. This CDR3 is CSVRRGGLDEQFF.